This entry lists 24 T cell receptor beta chains sequenced from one sample in a study of blood T cell repertoires in COVID-19. The method was immunoSEQ multiplex PCR; TCRdb's version includes in-frame clones alone and lacks a portion of them. The sample has 85,000 to 100,000 clones; 86% are singletons. Sequenced sample: peripheral blood. Source of these receptors: a man over 45 with active or convalescent COVID-19.

The rearrangement links TRBV6-5 to TRBJ2-7, with 8 nucleotides matching TRBD1. The CDR3 is made up of 11 amino acids. Germline V CDR1 and CDR2: MNHEY, SVGAGI. J lost 4 bases, V lost 9 bases, and 2 bases had no gene match. The CDR3 DNA reads TGTGCCAGTCAGGGGGCATACGAGCAGTACTTC. Its protein is CASQGAYEQYF.

The V and J genes are TRBV5-1 and TRBJ1-2, with D possibly TRBD1 on 5 matching bases. CDR1 is SGHRS, CDR2 YFSETQ, per germline. V lost 0 bases to trimming and J lost 2 bases, with 8 bases between them. This CDR3 contains 14 residues. The CDR3 here is CASSLDPGNYGYTF. The CDR3, as DNA: TGCGCCAGCAGCTTGGACCCAGGGAACTATGGCTACACCTTC. The entire variable domain, with the rest obtained from reference TRBV5-1 and TRBJ1-2, is as follows: KAGVTQTPRYLIKTRGQQVTLSCSPISGHRSVSWYQQTPGQGLQFLFEYFSETQRNKGNFPGRFSGRQFSNSRSEMNVSTLELGDSALYLCASSLDPGNYGYTFGSGTRLTVV.

The CDR3 sequence: CASSPLSFNEQFF. The CDR3 DNA sequence: TGTGCCAGCAGCCCCCTCAGTTTCAATGAGCAGTTCTTC. The rearrangement uses TRBV25-1 and TRBJ2-1, with D hard to call. Trimming cost V 6 bases and J 6 bases, with 12 bases left between them. The CDR3 has 13 residues. The germline V gene encodes CDR1 MGHDK and CDR2 SYGVNS. The full variable domain, completed using reference TRBV25-1 and TRBJ2-1, is EADIYQTPRYLVIGTGKKITLECSQTMGHDKMYWYQQDPGMELHLIHYSYGVNSTEKGDLSSESTVSRIRTEHFPLTLESARPSHTSQYLCASSPLSFNEQFFGPGTRLTVL.

The gene calls are TRBV5-1 and TRBJ2-1, with 10 bases lining up with TRBD1. Germline CDR1 SGHRS, CDR2 YFSETQ. This CDR3 has 15 residues. The V and J ends lost 6 bases and 4 bases, in that order; junction bases with no gene match: 7. CDR3 region: CASTPGTGDYNEQFF. The CDR3 DNA reads TGCGCCAGCACGCCCGGGACAGGGGATTACAATGAGCAGTTCTTC.

V usage is TRBV20-1 and J usage is TRBJ1-5; 7 positions agree with TRBD1. The germline gives CDR1 DFQATT, CDR2 SNEGSKA (reference sequence). The CDR3 length is 15 residues. J was trimmed by 0 bases and V by 3 bases; bases with no gene match: 5. The CDR3 DNA reads as TGCAGTGCTAGTACAGGGGATTATAGCAATCAGCCCCAGCATTTT. Translation gives CSASTGDYSNQPQHF.

This clone was picked up one time. The chain uses TRBV4-1 and TRBJ2-7; 11 bases map to TRBD1. Losses at the gene ends were 0 bases for V and 6 bases for J; bases not matched to a gene: 7. The CDR3 sequence is 16 residues long. Germline loops: CDR1 MGHRA, CDR2 YSYEKL. The CDR3 DNA sequence: TGCGCCAGCAGCCAAGATTCCGGGACAGGGGGTCGCGAGCAGTACTTC. This sequence encodes CASSQDSGTGGREQYF.

V usage is TRBV5-4 and J usage is TRBJ1-6; 10 positions match TRBD1. The CDR3 covers 15 residues. Germline CDR1 and CDR2: SGHNT and YYREEE (reference sequence). V shed 4 bases, J shed 6 bases, and the junction held 4 bases outside the gene matches. CDR3 sequence reads: CASSQDRGSNSPLHF. The CDR3 DNA reads as TGTGCCAGCAGCCAGGACAGGGGGAGTAATTCACCCCTCCACTTT.

The V call is TRBV2, the J call TRBJ2-3; TRBD1 matches 11 bases. CDR3 length: 14 amino acids. Per the germline V gene, CDR1 is SNHLY and CDR2 is FYNNEI. V was pared by 4 bases and J by 5 bases, with 2 bases of the junction left unmatched. Written as DNA, the CDR3 is TGTGCCAGCAGTGTGGGACAGGGGGGAGATACGCAGTATTTT. It specifies CASSVGQGGDTQYF.

This chain joins TRBV6-5 and TRBJ2-7; 8 nucleotides align to TRBD2. Trimming removed 5 bases from V and 4 bases from J; junction bases left unmatched: 7. Germline-derived CDR1 and CDR2 are MNHEY and SVGAGI. CDR3 size: 14 residues. The CDR3, as DNA: TGTGCCAGCAGTCCCGGGGCGGGAGGATACGAGCAGTACTTC. This codes for CASSPGAGGYEQYF.

The chain uses TRBV15 and TRBJ1-3; D is undetermined. Between the trimmed V and J ends, which lost 0 bases and 1 base, there was a span of 7 bases. This CDR3 spans 15 amino acids. Germline V gives CDR1 LNHNV, CDR2 YYDKDF (reference sequence). The CDR3 DNA sequence: TGTGCCACCAGCAGAGATCTCCTGTCTGGAAACACCATATATTTT. It encodes CATSRDLLSGNTIYF.

This chain uses TRBV10-1 with TRBJ1-2; D ambiguous. This CDR3 has 14 residues. Trimming took 6 bases from V and 5 from J, leaving 16 bases between them. The V gene's germline CDR1 is WNHNN and CDR2 SYGVQD (reference sequence). CDR3 in amino acids: CASSPSGREYGYTF. DNA of the CDR3: TGCGCCAGCAGCCCATCGGGCCGGGAGTATGGCTACACCTTC.

The chain links TRBV6-5 to TRBJ1-1; 8 nucleotides align to TRBD1. The germline CDR1 and CDR2 sequences are MNHEY and SVGAGI. The CDR3 length is 15 residues. The ends lost 6 bases at V and 1 base at J; junction bases unmatched: 7. CDR3 coding DNA: TGTGCCAGCAGCACCCGACAGGGGAAGAACACTGAAGCTTTCTTT. It translates to CASSTRQGKNTEAFF.

The rearrangement links TRBV29-1 to TRBJ2-5, with 12 bases matching TRBD1. With 7 bases clipped from V and 3 bases from J, the junction kept 9 bases outside the gene matches. CDR1 and CDR2 from the germline V gene are SQVTM and ANQGSEA. The CDR3 runs to 15 residues. CDR3 bases: TGCAGCGCGGGACAGGGGGCTTATATGGAAGAGACCCAGTACTTC. Its protein product is CSAGQGAYMEETQYF.

The rearrangement uses TRBV28 and TRBJ2-5; the D gene is possibly TRBD1 (7 bases). Germline V gene data show CDR1 as MDHEN and CDR2 as SYDVKM. The V end was cut by 5 bases, the J end by 5 bases, with 18 bases between. The CDR3 contains 15 residues. The DNA for the CDR3 is TGTGCCAGCAGTAACCCAGGGGGGTTTGAGGAGACCCAGTACTTC. Residues: CASSNPGGFEETQYF. Full variable domain (missing parts from reference TRBV28 and TRBJ2-5): DVKVTQSSRYLVKRTGEKVFLECVQDMDHENMFWYRQDPGLGLRLIYFSYDVKMKEKGDIPEGYSVSREKKERFSLILESASTNQTSMYLCASSNPGGFEETQYFGPGTRLLVL.

The V and J genes are TRBV11-3 and TRBJ2-7; D may be TRBD1 (5 bases). The CDR3 consists of 15 residues. Germline-derived CDR1 and CDR2 are SGHNT and YENEEA. V lost 1 base, J lost 5 bases, and 15 bases lay in between. In nucleotides, the CDR3 is TGTGCCAGCAGCTTAGGTACAGGTTCTCATCACGAGCAGTACTTC. Its translation is CASSLGTGSHHEQYF.

The chain employs TRBV4-3 and TRBJ1-3; 9 bases are a match to TRBD1. Germline V CDR1 and CDR2: LGHNA, YSLEER. The CDR3 runs 15 residues. With V trimmed by 4 bases and J by 6 bases, 7 bases remained unmatched. CDR3 protein: CASSRLQGAENTIYF. The CDR3 nucleotides read TGCGCCAGCAGCCGGTTACAGGGGGCGGAAAACACCATATATTTT.

This clone was seen once. The chain has TRBV4-1 and TRBJ2-7; D gene unclear. The CDR3 has 14 amino acids. Trimming left V 0 bases short and J 6 bases short, with 12 bases between. Per the germline V gene, CDR1 is MGHRA and CDR2 is YSYEKL. CDR3 sequence reads: CASSQDPSTAEQYF. The CDR3 DNA reads as TGCGCCAGCAGCCAAGATCCCTCTACAGCCGAGCAGTACTTC.

This sequence joins TRBV6-5 and TRBJ1-1; D is unclear. The CDR3 covers 14 residues. The germline V gene encodes CDR1 MNHEY and CDR2 SVGAGI. V lost 7 bases and J lost 2, with 14 bases in between. CDR3 loop: CASTSQSPNTEAFF. The CDR3 region has the DNA TGTGCCAGCACCTCACAGTCTCCTAACACTGAAGCTTTCTTT.

CDR3 sequence (DNA): TGTGCCAGTAGCCTGAAGGGGACCTATAATTCACCCCTCCACTTT. It translates to CASSLKGTYNSPLHF. The chain joins TRBV19 to TRBJ1-6; TRBD1 might be the D (5 bases). V gave up 6 bases and J gave up 2 bases, with 11 bases separating them. The germline gives CDR1 LNHDA, CDR2 SQIVND (reference sequence). There are 15 residues in the CDR3. Using reference TRBV19 and TRBJ1-6 for the parts outside the CDR3, the full variable domain is DGGITQSPKYLFRKEGQNVTLSCEQNLNHDAMYWYRQDPGQGLRLIYYSQIVNDFQKGDIAEGYSVSREKKESFPLTVTSAQKNPTAFYLCASSLKGTYNSPLHFGNGTRLTVT.

The CDR3 loop reads CASSYSDRGYEQYF. The CDR3 DNA follows: TGTGCCAGCAGTTACTCGGACAGGGGATACGAGCAGTACTTC. The chain uses TRBV6-5 and TRBJ2-7; TRBD1 matches at 9 bases. CDR1 and CDR2 from the germline V gene are MNHEY and SVGAGI. The CDR3 covers 14 residues. The junction had 1 base not matched to a gene; V was cut back by 0 bases and J by 4 bases.

The chain joins TRBV7-2 to TRBJ1-6, with D perhaps TRBD1 (5 bases). Germline V gene sequence: CDR1 SGHTA, CDR2 FQGNSA. This CDR3 has 15 residues. V lost 5 bases to trimming and J lost 5 bases, with 13 bases between them. CDR3 residues: CASSADPTDNSPLHF. The CDR3 nucleotides are TGTGCCAGCAGCGCGGACCCGACAGATAATTCACCCCTCCACTTT.

This clone was detected once. The V and J genes are TRBV19 and TRBJ1-5; no reliable D call. The CDR3 has 14 residues. The V gene lost 3 bases and the J gene lost 4 bases, with 10 bases spanning the gap. The germline gives CDR1 LNHDA, CDR2 SQIVND (reference sequence). The CDR3 sequence is CASSILPFNQPQHF. DNA of the CDR3: TGTGCCAGTAGTATTCTACCCTTTAATCAGCCCCAGCATTTT.

CDR3 bases: TGTGCCAGCAGCTTAGGAGCGGGAGGCCCCTACGAGCAGTACTTC. The encoded protein is CASSLGAGGPYEQYF. This rearrangement joins TRBV7-8 to TRBJ2-7; 9 nucleotides agree with TRBD2. The germline V gene encodes CDR1 SGHVS and CDR2 FQNEAQ. Trimming removed 1 base from V and 2 bases from J; junction bases left unmatched: 3. The CDR3 contains 15 residues.

This chain's CDR3 is CASSGYGYTF. CDR3 sequence (DNA): TGTGCCAGCAGCGGGTACGGCTACACCTTC. The chain uses TRBV28 and TRBJ1-2; D call uncertain. The CDR3 extends over 10 amino acids. Trimming stripped 6 bases from V and 8 bases from J, with 7 bases between. CDR1 and CDR2 from the germline V gene are MDHEN and SYDVKM.